This T cell receptor beta chain was recorded in a study of response to subunit inactivated influenza vaccine. One entry per CDR3 protein, called by TCRdb with MiXCR from the RT-PCR reads. The profile shows about 520,000 distinct CDR3 sequences, under 8.5% of them singletons. There are many counts of this clonotype. Its specificity is not known. CDR1 LGHNA and CDR2 YSLEER come from the germline V gene. The V gene lost 4 bases and the J gene lost 8 bases, with 14 bases spanning the gap. This CDR3 is built from 13 residues. Notes on the study in general: New T cells are recruited in small numbers by each seasonal influenza vaccination, according to the authors' suggestion.

The sequence derives from a man between 50 and 69 years old who received an inactivated influenza vaccine. This chain joins TRBV4-3 and TRBJ1-2; D gene ambiguous. Source: PBMCs from blood, taken roughly 24 months after vaccination. The CDR3 protein is CASSPRVGQGYTF. The CDR3 nucleotides read TGCGCCAGCAGCCCGCGGGTGGGTCAGGGCTACACCTTC.